Sequencing of this T cell receptor beta chain was carried out in a study of OX40 agonist ivuxolimab in advanced cancers. The data were produced by immunoSEQ multiplex PCR, yet TCRdb's version contains in-frame clones alone and is incomplete. The data show about 100,000 clones, with around 91% seen just once and about 0.17% held by the top ten. The length of the CDR3 is 14 residues. V dropped 6 bases and J dropped 3; count of bases not matched to a gene: 3. Germline V gene lookup returns CDR1 SEHNR and CDR2 FQNEAQ (reference sequence). Sequenced material: CD4+ or CD8+ T cells sorted from blood, taken in a trial of the OX40 agonist ivuxolimab. The chain uses TRBV7-9 and TRBJ1-4, with 8 positions matching TRBD1. The clonotype was recovered from an adult with an advanced solid tumor such as melanoma, head and neck, liver or kidney cancer. The CDR3 bases are TGTGCCAGCAGGCCGGGACAGGCTAATGAAAAACTGTTTTTT. Translated: CASRPGQANEKLFF.